This T cell receptor beta chain derives from a study of cytomegalovirus exposure and HLA in healthy donors. Germline V gene data show CDR1 as LNHNV and CDR2 as YYDKDF (reference sequence). The V end was cut by 2 bases, the J end by 1 base, with 8 bases between. CDR3 length: 14 amino acids. The protocol was immunoSEQ multiplex PCR, while the TCRdb copy is restricted to in-frame clones and leaves out a portion. The table lists about 160,000 clones, 89% of them singletons. Among the 110 or so subjects of the validation cohort, separate from the roughly 730-subject first cohort, were the donors. Findings and caveats of the study: Both high specificity and high sensitivity reportedly marked the classifier's diagnosis of cytomegalovirus status.

Concerning this clone: The antigen remains unidentified.

The chain joins TRBV15 to TRBJ2-5, with a weak D call TRBD1 (6 bases). This TCR came from a man younger than 35 in good health and CMV-seropositive. Specimen: PBMCs. CDR3 coding DNA: TGTGCCACCAGCAGAAGGACAGTCCAAGAGACCCAGTACTTC. It yields the protein CATSRRTVQETQYF.